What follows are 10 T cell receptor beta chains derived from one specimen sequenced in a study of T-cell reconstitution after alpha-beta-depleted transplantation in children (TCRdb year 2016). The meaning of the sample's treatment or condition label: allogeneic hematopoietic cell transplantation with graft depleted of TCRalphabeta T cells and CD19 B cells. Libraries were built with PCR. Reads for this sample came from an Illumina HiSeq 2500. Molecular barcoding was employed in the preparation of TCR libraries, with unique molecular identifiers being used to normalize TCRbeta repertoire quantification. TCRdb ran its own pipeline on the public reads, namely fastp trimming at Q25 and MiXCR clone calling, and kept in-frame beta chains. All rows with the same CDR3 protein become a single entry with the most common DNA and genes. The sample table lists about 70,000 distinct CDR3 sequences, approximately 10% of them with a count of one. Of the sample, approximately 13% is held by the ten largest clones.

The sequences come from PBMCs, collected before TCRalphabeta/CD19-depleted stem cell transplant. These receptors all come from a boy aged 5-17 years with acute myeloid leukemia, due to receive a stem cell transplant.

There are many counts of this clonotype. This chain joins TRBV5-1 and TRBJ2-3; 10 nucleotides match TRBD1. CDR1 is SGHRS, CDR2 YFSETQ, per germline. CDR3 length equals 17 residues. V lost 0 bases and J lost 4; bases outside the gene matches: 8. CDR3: CASSLAPTGGVSDTQYF. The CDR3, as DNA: TGCGCCAGCAGCTTGGCCCCGACAGGGGGCGTGTCAGATACGCAGTATTTT.

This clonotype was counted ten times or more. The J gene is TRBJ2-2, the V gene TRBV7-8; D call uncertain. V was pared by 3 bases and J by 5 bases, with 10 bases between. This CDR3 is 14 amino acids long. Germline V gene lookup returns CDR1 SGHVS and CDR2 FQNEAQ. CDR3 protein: CASSFNPRTGELFF. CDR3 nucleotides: TGTGCCAGCAGCTTCAACCCGAGGACCGGGGAGCTGTTTTTT.

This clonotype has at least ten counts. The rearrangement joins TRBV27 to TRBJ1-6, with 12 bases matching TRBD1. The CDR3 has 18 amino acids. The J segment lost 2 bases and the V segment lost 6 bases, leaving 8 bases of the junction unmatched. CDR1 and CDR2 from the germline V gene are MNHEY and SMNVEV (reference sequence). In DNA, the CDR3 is TGTGCCAGCAGCCCCCCCGGGACAGGGGGCCCCTATAATTCACCCCTCCACTTT. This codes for CASSPPGTGGPYNSPLHF.

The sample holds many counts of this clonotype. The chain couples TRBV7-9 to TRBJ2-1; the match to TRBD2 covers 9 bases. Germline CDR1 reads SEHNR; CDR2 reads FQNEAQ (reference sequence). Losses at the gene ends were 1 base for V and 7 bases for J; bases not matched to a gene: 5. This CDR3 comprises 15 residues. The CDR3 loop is CASSLVSSGDNEQFF. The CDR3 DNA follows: TGTGCCAGCAGCTTAGTGTCTAGCGGGGATAATGAGCAGTTCTTC. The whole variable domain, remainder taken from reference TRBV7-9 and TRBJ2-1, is DTGVSQNPRHKITKRGQNVTFRCDPISEHNRLYWYRQTLGQGPEFLTYFQNEAQLEKSRLLSDRFSAERPKGSFSTLEIQRTEQGDSAMYLCASSLVSSGDNEQFFGPGTRLTVL.

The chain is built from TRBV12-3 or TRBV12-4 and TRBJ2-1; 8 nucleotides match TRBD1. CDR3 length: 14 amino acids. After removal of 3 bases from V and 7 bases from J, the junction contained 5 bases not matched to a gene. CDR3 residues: CASSFGQGLNEQFF. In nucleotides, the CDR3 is TGTGCCAGCAGTTTTGGACAGGGCCTGAATGAGCAGTTCTTC.

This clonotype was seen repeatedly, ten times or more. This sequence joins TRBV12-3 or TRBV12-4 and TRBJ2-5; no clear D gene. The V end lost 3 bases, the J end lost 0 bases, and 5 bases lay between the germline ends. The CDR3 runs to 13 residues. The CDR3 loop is CASSFGYQETQYF. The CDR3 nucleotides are TGTGCCAGCAGTTTCGGGTACCAAGAGACCCAGTACTTC.

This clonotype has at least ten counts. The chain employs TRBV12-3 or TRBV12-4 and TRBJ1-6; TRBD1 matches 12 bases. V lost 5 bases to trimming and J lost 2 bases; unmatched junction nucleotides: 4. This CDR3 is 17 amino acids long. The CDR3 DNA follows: TGTGCCAGCAGTCAAGGGACAGGGGGCACCTATAATTCACCCCTCCACTTT. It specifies CASSQGTGGTYNSPLHF.

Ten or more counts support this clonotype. The CDR3 DNA reads TGTGCCAGCAGCTTAGGGACAGGGTGGTTCAACAATGAGCAGTTCTTC. Protein sequence: CASSLGTGWFNNEQFF. The chain recombines TRBV11-2 with TRBJ2-1, with 8 bases aligning to TRBD1. This CDR3 comprises 16 residues. Germline loops: CDR1 SGHAT, CDR2 FQNNGV. V lost 1 base and J lost 5; bases outside the gene matches: 7.

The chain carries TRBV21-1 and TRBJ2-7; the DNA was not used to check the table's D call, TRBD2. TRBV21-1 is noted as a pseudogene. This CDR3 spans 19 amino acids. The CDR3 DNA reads TGTGCCAACCACAAAGCGATATACATCGGTAGCGGGAGGGTCTACGAGCAGTACTTC. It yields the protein CANHKAIYIGSGRVYEQYF.

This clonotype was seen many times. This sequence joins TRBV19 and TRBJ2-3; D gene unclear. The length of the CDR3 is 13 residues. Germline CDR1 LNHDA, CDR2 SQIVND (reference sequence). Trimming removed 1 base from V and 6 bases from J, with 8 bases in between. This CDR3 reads CASSIGKTDTQYF. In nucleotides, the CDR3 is TGTGCCAGTAGTATAGGGAAGACTGATACGCAGTATTTT.